The 15 T cell receptor beta chains below all came from one sample that was sequenced in a study of immune cell composition in non-small cell lung cancer. The table came from immunoSEQ multiplex PCR; TCRdb's copy has only in-frame clones and leaves some out. The table records around 2,500 clones, approximately 78% of them present only once. Source material: lung tumor tissue. The source is a human donor with non-small cell lung cancer.

This chain connects TRBV11-1 to TRBJ1-5, with D unclear. Germline V gene sequence: CDR1 SGHAT, CDR2 FQDESV (reference sequence). The CDR3 is 13 residues long. Trimming left V 4 bases short and J 7 bases short, with 11 bases between. As DNA, the CDR3 is TGTGCCAGCAGCTACACTATAGAACAGCCCCAGCATTTT. As protein: CASSYTIEQPQHF. The variable domain in full, with the rest retrieved from reference TRBV11-1 and TRBJ1-5, is EAEVAQSPRYKITEKSQAVAFWCDPISGHATLYWYRQILGQGPELLVQFQDESVVDDSQLPKDRFSAERLKGVDSTLKIQPAELGDSAMYLCASSYTIEQPQHFGDGTRLSIL.

There are a few counts of this clone. The chain is built from TRBV10-3 and TRBJ2-2; no reliable D call. The CDR3 sequence is 17 residues long. Germline-derived CDR1 and CDR2 are ENHRY and SYGVKD. V lost 5 bases to trimming and J lost 3 bases, with 19 bases between them. DNA for the CDR3: TGTGCCATCAGTCTGAGGTGGCCGGGTCCTGACACCGGGGAGCTGTTTTTT. This translates into CAISLRWPGPDTGELFF.

V is TRBV2 and J is TRBJ2-3, with 7 bases that match TRBD2. The junction had 14 bases not matched to a gene; V was cut back by 3 bases and J by 5 bases. The CDR3 is 17 residues long. Germline V CDR1 and CDR2: SNHLY, FYNNEI. The CDR3 spells CASSDYNEPGRGDTQYF. The CDR3 nucleotides read TGTGCCAGCAGTGACTATAACGAACCGGGGAGGGGAGATACGCAGTATTTT. The complete variable domain, with remaining parts taken from reference TRBV2 and TRBJ2-3, reads EPEVTQTPSHQVTQMGQEVILRCVPISNHLYFYWYRQILGQKVEFLVSFYNNEISEKSEIFDDQFSVERPDGSNFTLKIRSTKLEDSAMYFCASSDYNEPGRGDTQYFGPGTRLTVL.

The chain uses TRBV5-6 and TRBJ2-1; TRBD2 matches 7 bases. The CDR3 contains 16 residues. The germline V gene has CDR1 SGHDT and CDR2 YYEEEE. The V segment lost 2 bases and the J segment 2 bases; nucleotides outside the gene matches: 7. CDR3 protein: CASSFPGRETYNEQFF. In DNA form, the CDR3 reads TGTGCCAGCAGCTTTCCCGGGCGGGAGACCTACAATGAGCAGTTCTTC. Variable domain in full (rest from reference TRBV5-6 and TRBJ2-1): DAGVTQSPTHLIKTRGQQVTLRCSPKSGHDTVSWYQQALGQGPQFIFQYYEEEERQRGNFPDRFSGHQFPNYSSELNVNALLLGDSALYLCASSFPGRETYNEQFFGPGTRLTVL.

This chain connects TRBV18 to TRBJ1-2, with D perhaps matching TRBD1 (5 bases). Germline V gene data show CDR1 as KGHSH and CDR2 as LQKENI. The CDR3 has 16 residues. V lost 3 bases to trimming and J lost 3 bases, with 17 bases between them. CDR3 residues: CASSPRYDRTDYGYTF. The CDR3 DNA reads as TGTGCCAGCTCACCGAGGTATGACAGAACAGACTATGGCTACACCTTC.

V and J are TRBV29-1 and TRBJ1-1; perhaps TRBD1 as D (6 bases). Trimming pared 3 bases from V and 1 base from J, leaving 12 bases between. The V gene's germline CDR1 is SQVTM and CDR2 ANQGSEA. This CDR3 spans 14 amino acids. The CDR3 is CSVEGGTRNTEAFF. The CDR3 coding sequence is TGCAGCGTTGAGGGGGGGACAAGGAACACTGAAGCTTTCTTT.

This clone was found a few times. The chain links TRBV14 to TRBJ2-2, with D unclear. This CDR3 is built from 13 residues. The V and J ends lost 3 bases and 1 base respectively, with 3 bases between them. CDR1 SGHDN and CDR2 FVKESK come from the germline V gene. The CDR3 here is CASSQRNTGELFF. The CDR3 bases are TGTGCCAGCAGCCAGAGGAACACCGGGGAGCTGTTTTTT.

The J gene is TRBJ2-1, the V gene TRBV30; a possible D gene is TRBD2 (5 bases). V lost 1 base to trimming and J lost 8 bases, with 6 bases between them. This CDR3 spans 11 amino acids. Germline assignment: CDR1 GTSNPN and CDR2 SVGIG (reference sequence). In DNA form, the CDR3 reads TGTGCCTGGAGTGGGGAGTATGAGCAGTTCTTC. Translating it yields CAWSGEYEQFF.

The chain combines TRBV7-2 with TRBJ2-5; D may be TRBD1 (6 bases). Trimming left V 0 bases short and J 2 bases short, with 10 bases between. Germline-derived CDR1 and CDR2 are SGHTA and FQGNSA. The CDR3 has 15 amino acids. CDR3 sequence (DNA): TGTGCCAGCAGCTTAGCGGTAGGGACACAAGAGACCCAGTACTTC. Translated, it gives CASSLAVGTQETQYF. The full variable domain, its missing parts supplied by reference TRBV7-2 and TRBJ2-5, is GAGVSQSPSNKVTEKGKDVELRCDPISGHTALYWYRQSLGQGLEFLIYFQGNSAPDKSGLPSDRFSAERTGGSVSTLTIQRTQQEDSAVYLCASSLAVGTQETQYFGPGTRLLVL.

This chain's CDR3 is CASSFGGRRYEQYF. The CDR3 coding sequence is TGTGCCAGCAGCTTTGGAGGGAGGAGGTACGAGCAGTACTTC. The V gene is TRBV5-4, the J gene TRBJ2-7; possibly TRBD2 for D (6 bases). The CDR3 consists of 14 residues. The V end lost 2 bases, the J end lost 4 bases, and 13 bases lay between the germline ends. Germline CDR1 and CDR2: SGHNT and YYREEE (reference sequence).

The V gene is TRBV2, the J gene TRBJ1-5, with TRBD1 as a possible D gene (6 bases). CDR1 is SNHLY, CDR2 FYNNEI, per germline. V lost 7 bases and J 4 bases, leaving 17 bases between the germline ends. This CDR3 region has 15 residues. The CDR3: CASKRGHMENQPQHF. As DNA, the CDR3 is TGTGCCAGCAAGAGGGGACACATGGAAAATCAGCCCCAGCATTTT.

This clone was seen a few times. The CDR3 loop reads CASNEAGRGETQYF. The DNA for the CDR3 is TGTGCCAGCAATGAGGCGGGAAGAGGCGAGACCCAGTACTTC. V gene TRBV7-9 combines with J gene TRBJ2-5; the D gene is possibly TRBD2 (6 bases). Between the trimmed V and J ends, which lost 7 bases and 5 bases, there was a span of 17 bases. From germline, CDR1 is SEHNR and CDR2 FQNEAQ (reference sequence). The CDR3 runs 14 residues.

The V and J genes are TRBV6-4 and TRBJ2-1; TRBD2 matches at 9 bases. This CDR3 is built from 15 residues. The trim removed 5 bases at V and 5 bases at J, leaving 7 bases unmatched. Germline V gene data show CDR1 as MRHNA and CDR2 as SNTAGT. CDR3 bases: TGTGCCAGCAGTAGGCTAGCGGGATCAGACAATGAGCAGTTCTTC. Translated, it gives CASSRLAGSDNEQFF.

This clone was observed once. The chain recombines TRBV6-6 with TRBJ2-3; D is possibly TRBD2 (6 bases). CDR1 is MNHNY and CDR2 is SVGAGI in the germline V gene (reference sequence). The CDR3 has 16 residues. Trimming took off 8 bases at V and 2 bases at J, with 20 bases between the two ends. Here the CDR3 DNA reads TGTGCCAGCCAGCGGGTGGGGGGAACTAACACAGATACGCAGTATTTT. It encodes CASQRVGGTNTDTQYF.

The rearrangement uses TRBV29-1 and TRBJ2-7; TRBD1 agrees at 9 bases. The germline CDR1 and CDR2 sequences are SQVTM and ANQGSEA. The CDR3 has 15 amino acids. Losses at the gene ends were 0 bases for V and 2 bases for J; bases not matched to a gene: 5. CDR3 loop: CSVEEDRGPPYEQYF. The CDR3 nucleotides read TGCAGCGTTGAAGAGGACAGGGGCCCACCCTACGAGCAGTACTTC.